One and the same sample provided the 3 T cell receptor beta chains below, sequenced in a study of CD8 T cells in Susac syndrome. When the RNA was reverse transcribed, random hexamers were used with an input of roughly 0.45 to 1 ug. TCRdb re-called the immunoSEQ multiplex PCR reads through MiXCR, storing one row per CDR3 protein. The sample yields 120,000 to 150,000 distinct CDR3 sequences, 90% to 97% seen once. The sequencing sample was made of CD4+ T cells from PBMCs. These receptors all come from a human donor with Susac syndrome.

V usage is TRBV29-1 and J usage is TRBJ2-3; 11 nucleotides agree with TRBD2. This CDR3 region has 14 residues. The ends lost 7 bases at V and 11 bases at J; junction bases unmatched: 14. The germline gives CDR1 SQVTM, CDR2 ANQGSEA. In DNA form, the CDR3 reads TGCAGCGCCCGACTAGCGGGAACCTCGGTGGGGCAGTATTTT. Its protein product is CSARLAGTSVGQYF.

This rearrangement joins TRBV7-3 to TRBJ2-3, with 7 positions matching TRBD2. CDR3 length: 17 residues. Germline assignment: CDR1 SGHTA and CDR2 FQGTGA. J gave up 10 bases and V 1 base, and 17 bases lay outside the gene matches. CDR3 bases: TGTGCCAGCAGCTTAAAGGGACTACCCTTCTCAAATGGATCGCAGTATTTT. Protein sequence: CASSLKGLPFSNGSQYF. The full variable domain, in which reference TRBV7-3 and TRBJ2-3 provide the parts outside the CDR3, is GAGVSQTPSNKVTEKGKYVELRCDPISGHTALYWYRQSLGQGPEFLIYFQGTGAADDSGLPNDRFFAVRPEGSVSTLKIQRTERGDSAVYLCASSLKGLPFSNGSQYFGPGTRLTVL.

This sequence joins TRBV2 and TRBJ2-7; D perhaps matches TRBD2 (7 bases). Germline CDR1 is SNHLY and CDR2 is FYNNEI. Trimming stripped 8 bases from V and 6 bases from J, with 17 bases between. The CDR3 loop spans 13 amino acids. The CDR3 loop reads CASLGGAAVEQYF. CDR3 nucleotides: TGTGCCAGCCTGGGGGGGGCCGCCGTCGAGCAGTACTTC.